This T cell receptor beta chain is from a study of post-analysis software for immune sequencing data. Study-wide results and limits: Normalized Chao1 diversity was significantly reduced in patients versus controls. Patients showed TRBV5-6, TRBV5-1 and TRBV20-1 among about five TRBV segments more frequent than in controls.

The TCR beta cDNA libraries contained unique molecular identifiers. When roughly 1 to 10 million T cells were used, they gave a few hundred thousand cDNA molecules. In TCRdb, the PCR reads were re-called with MiXCR into one record per CDR3 protein. The table records about 540,000 distinct CDR3 sequences, approximately 34% of them present only once. V was clipped by 7 bases and J by 0 bases, with 13 bases between them. Germline V gene sequence: CDR1 MDHEN, CDR2 SYDVKM. The CDR3 has 15 amino acids. Points on this clonotype: Antigen unknown.

Source material: blood. This TCR was sampled from a girl aged 2-17 years with multiple sclerosis. J is TRBJ2-1 and V is TRBV28; D is unresolved. CDR3 residues: CASTAVQSSYNEQFF. CDR3 in DNA: TGTGCCAGCACGGCCGTTCAAAGCTCCTACAATGAGCAGTTCTTC. The complete variable domain, with remaining parts taken from reference TRBV28 and TRBJ2-1, reads DVKVTQSSRYLVKRTGEKVFLECVQDMDHENMFWYRQDPGLGLRLIYFSYDVKMKEKGDIPEGYSVSREKKERFSLILESASTNQTSMYLCASTAVQSSYNEQFFGPGTRLTVL.